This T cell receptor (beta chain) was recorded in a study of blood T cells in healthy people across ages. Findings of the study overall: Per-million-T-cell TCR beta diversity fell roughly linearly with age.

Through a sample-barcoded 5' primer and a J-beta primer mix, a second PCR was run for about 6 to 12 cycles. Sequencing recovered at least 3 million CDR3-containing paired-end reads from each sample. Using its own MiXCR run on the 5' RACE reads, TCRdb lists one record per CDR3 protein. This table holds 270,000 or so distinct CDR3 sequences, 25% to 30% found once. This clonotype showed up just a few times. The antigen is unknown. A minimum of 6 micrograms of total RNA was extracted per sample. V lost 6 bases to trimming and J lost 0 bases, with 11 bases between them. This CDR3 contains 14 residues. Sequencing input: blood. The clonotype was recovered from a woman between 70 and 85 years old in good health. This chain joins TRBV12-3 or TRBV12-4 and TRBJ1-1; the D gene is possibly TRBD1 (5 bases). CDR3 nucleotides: TGTGCCAGCAGACCGGGACCCCTGAACACTGAAGCTTTCTTT. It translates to CASRPGPLNTEAFF.